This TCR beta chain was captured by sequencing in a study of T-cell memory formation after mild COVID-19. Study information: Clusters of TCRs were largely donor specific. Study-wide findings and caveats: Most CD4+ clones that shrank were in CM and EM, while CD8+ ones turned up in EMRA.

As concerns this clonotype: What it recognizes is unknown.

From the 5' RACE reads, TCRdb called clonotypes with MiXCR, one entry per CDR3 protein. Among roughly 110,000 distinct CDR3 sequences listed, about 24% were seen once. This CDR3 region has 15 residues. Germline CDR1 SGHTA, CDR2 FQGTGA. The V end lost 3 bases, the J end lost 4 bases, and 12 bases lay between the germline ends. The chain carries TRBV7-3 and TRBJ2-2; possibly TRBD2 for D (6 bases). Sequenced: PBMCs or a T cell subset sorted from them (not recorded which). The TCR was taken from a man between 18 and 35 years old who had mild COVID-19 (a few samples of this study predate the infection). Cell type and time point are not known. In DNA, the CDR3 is TGTGCCAGCAGCTTCATGGGGGGTACCACCGGGGAGCTGTTTTTT. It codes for CASSFMGGTTGELFF. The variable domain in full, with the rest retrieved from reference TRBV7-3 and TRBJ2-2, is GAGVSQTPSNKVTEKGKYVELRCDPISGHTALYWYRQSLGQGPEFLIYFQGTGAADDSGLPNDRFFAVRPEGSVSTLKIQRTERGDSAVYLCASSFMGGTTGELFFGEGSRLTVL.